The following is a T cell receptor beta chain sequence with its context. Study processing details: Amplified reference gene primers provided the basis for estimating nucleated cell counts. TCRdb's table, derived via immunoSEQ multiplex PCR, lists solely in-frame clones and lacks some. Clone size and V and J calls were adopted from that table, with D and trimming inferred from the DNA. The table shows about 150,000 clones, with around nine tenths occurring only once. Germline CDR1 is LGHDT and CDR2 is YNNKEL (reference sequence). Trimming removed 2 bases from V and 7 bases from J; junction bases left unmatched: 8. The CDR3 runs 15 residues. The sample belongs to a study of blood T cell repertoires in COVID-19. For the study at large: Samples representing acute and convalescent COVID-19 were sourced from the United States, Italy and Spain. T cells, B-cell-depleted T cells, or PBMCs supplied cDNA or gDNA.

The clonotype comes from a human donor in a cohort sampled during active COVID-19. The chain joins TRBV3-1 (or the pseudogene TRBV3-2) to TRBJ1-2; 9 bases are a match to TRBD1. Material for sequencing was peripheral blood. As DNA, the CDR3 is TGTGCCAGCAGCCAACTTGGACAGGGGCCCGCTGGCTACACCTTC. Its protein is CASSQLGQGPAGYTF.